This TCR beta chain is from a study of T cell repertoires in cytomegalovirus infection. Study-level information: CMV epitopes, recently identified HLA-C-restricted and well-studied HLA-B-restricted, were used. Public TCR beta signatures marked donors with CMV infection and the matching HLA. Study-wide results and caveats: Cumulative frequency of public TCR beta families picked out carriers of CMV plus the relevant HLA. HLA-C-restricted CMV-specific TCR beta clonotypes were dominant in the ex vivo response.

The CDR3 loop spans 17 amino acids. Germline CDR1 is MDHEN and CDR2 is SYDVKM. The V gene end was trimmed by 3 bases and the J gene end by 2 bases; junction bases not matched to a gene: 12. From the reads, TCRdb called clonotypes with MiXCR, one entry per CDR3 protein. The sample shows about 830,000 distinct CDR3 sequences, 30% to 35% of them seen only once. This clonotype was seen ten or more times. Antigen unknown. The receptor was derived from a human donor in good health (CMV status not recorded). Some clones in this sample may be carry-over from other donors' samples. V gene TRBV28 combines with J gene TRBJ2-7; 8 bases agree with TRBD1. The sample consisted of cultured CD8+ T cells from PBMCs, taken from culture after CMV antigen stimulation. As DNA, the CDR3 is TGTGCCAGCAGTTTTCCCGGGACAGGTAAAGGGGCCTACGAGCAGTACGTC. The encoded protein is CASSFPGTGKGAYEQYV.